Listed here is a single T cell receptor beta chain. This entry comes from a study of blood T cell repertoires in COVID-19. Study at large: Nucleic acid was either cDNA or gDNA, and it came from T cells, B-cell-depleted T cells, or PBMCs.

Per the study methods: Cell counts per sample came from amplifying reference gene primers. Clones were read by immunoSEQ multiplex PCR, and TCRdb kept only the in-frame ones, dropping some. V and J calls plus clone size are reproduced from that table; the DNA served to infer D and trimming. The table records just over 150,000 clones, 80% to 90% of them present only once. V was clipped by 6 bases and J by 1 base; unmatched bases: 2. This CDR3 comprises 14 residues. The germline V gene has CDR1 KGHSH and CDR2 LQKENI. The chain links TRBV18 to TRBJ1-5, with 8 bases identical to TRBD1. Sequencing was done on a sample of peripheral blood. The origin of this receptor is a woman between 45 and 60 years old with acute or convalescent COVID-19. The CDR3 sequence is CASSGQGSNQPQHF. CDR3 sequence (DNA): TGTGCCAGCTCCGGACAGGGCAGCAATCAGCCCCAGCATTTT. The whole variable domain, remainder taken from reference TRBV18 and TRBJ1-5, is NAGVMQNPRHLVRRRGQEARLRCSPMKGHSHVYWYRQLPEEGLKFMVYLQKENIIDESGMPKERFSAEFPKEGPSILRIQQVVRGDSAAYFCASSGQGSNQPQHFGDGTRLSIL.